This T cell receptor (beta chain) was identified in a study of radiotherapy plus CTLA-4 blockade in lung cancer. On the study more broadly: The study recorded objective responses in 15% to 20% of patients and disease control in 25% to 35%.

Repertoires were generated with immunoSEQ multiplex PCR, while TCRdb's copy carries only in-frame clones and drops some. The table records over 75,000 clones, 80% to 90% of them present only once. With respect to this clone: Its antigen is unknown.

Overall study findings and caveats: Strongest reported response predictors: early blood clone changes and post-radiation interferon-beta. In blood, tumor-derived TCR clones expanded after radiotherapy plus ipilimumab.

The V gene lost 1 base and the J gene lost 1 base, with 16 bases spanning the gap. The CDR3 consists of 17 residues. Germline assignment: CDR1 SGHVS and CDR2 FNYEAQ. This sequence originates from a human donor with non-small cell lung cancer who had stable disease on radiotherapy plus ipilimumab. The rearrangement uses TRBV7-6 and TRBJ1-1; tentatively, D is TRBD1 (6 bases). The source material was peripheral blood, sampled from a patient treated with radiotherapy plus ipilimumab. The CDR3 loop reads CASSLEGVGAPNTEAFF. The DNA of the CDR3 is TGTGCCAGCAGCTTAGAGGGGGTGGGGGCGCCGAACACTGAAGCTTTCTTT.